These 23 T cell receptor beta chains were sequenced from one sample in a study of blood T cell repertoires in COVID-19. Repertoires were generated with immunoSEQ multiplex PCR, while TCRdb's copy carries only in-frame clones and drops some. Altogether 90,000 to 120,000 clones are present, around nine tenths being singletons, with the ten largest covering roughly 1.2%. Material: peripheral blood. The source is a woman aged 30 to 39 with acute or convalescent COVID-19.

This clone was detected a few times. The gene calls are TRBV27 and TRBJ1-5; 8 bases align to TRBD1. Trimming cost V 2 bases and J 7 bases; bases outside gene matches: 10. CDR1 and CDR2 from the germline V gene are MNHEY and SMNVEV (reference sequence). CDR3 size: 16 residues. The CDR3 DNA reads TGTGCCAGCAGTTTAAATCGGGCAGGGGGCCGACAGCCCCAGCATTTT. Its translation is CASSLNRAGGRQPQHF.

The chain employs TRBV28 and TRBJ1-5, with TRBD1 identical over 8 bases. The CDR3 runs to 14 residues. Germline V CDR1 and CDR2: MDHEN, SYDVKM. J was trimmed by 4 bases and V by 2 bases; bases with no gene match: 1. The CDR3 region is CASSLGQGNQPQHF. CDR3 nucleotides: TGTGCCAGCAGTTTAGGACAGGGTAATCAGCCCCAGCATTTT.

This rearrangement joins TRBV21-1 to TRBJ2-7; the tabulated D call, TRBD1, remains unverified against the DNA. TRBV21-1 is designated a pseudogene. The CDR3 is made up of 14 amino acids. The CDR3, as DNA: TGTGCCAGCAGCAAAGCGGCATTCTCCTACGAGCAGTACTTC. Translation gives CASSKAAFSYEQYF.

This clone was seen just once. The gene calls are TRBV7-2 and TRBJ2-7; the D gene is possibly TRBD1 (5 bases). Germline assignment: CDR1 SGHTA and CDR2 FQGNSA. V gave up 4 bases and J gave up 1 base, with 8 bases separating them. CDR3 length: 13 residues. This chain's CDR3 is CASSSTGSYEQYF. The CDR3 bases are TGTGCCAGCAGCTCTACAGGATCCTACGAGCAGTACTTC.

This chain connects TRBV9 to TRBJ2-3; TRBD2 might be the D (6 bases). The CDR3 has 14 residues. CDR1 is SGDLS, CDR2 YYNGEE, per germline. V was trimmed by 2 bases and J by 5 bases, leaving 12 bases between them. In nucleotides, the CDR3 is TGTGCCAGCAGCGTCCCGGGACTGAGAGATACGCAGTATTTT. It translates to CASSVPGLRDTQYF.

The J gene is TRBJ1-4, the V gene TRBV28; tentatively, D is TRBD1 (5 bases). CDR3 length: 14 amino acids. Germline assignment: CDR1 MDHEN and CDR2 SYDVKM. The V end lost 6 bases, the J end lost 3 bases, and 11 bases lay between the germline ends. CDR3: CASRSYRPNEKLFF. The CDR3 DNA follows: TGTGCCAGCAGATCATACAGGCCTAATGAAAAACTGTTTTTT.

The CDR3 region is CATRTSGRTEQFF. The DNA of the CDR3 is TGTGCCACCAGGACTAGCGGGAGGACTGAGCAGTTCTTC. The gene calls are TRBV24-1 and TRBJ2-1; TRBD2 agrees at 13 bases. Germline loops: CDR1 KGHDR, CDR2 SFDVKD. The CDR3 is made up of 13 amino acids. Trimming at V came to 7 bases and at J to 9 bases, leaving 2 bases not matched to a gene.

The chain links TRBV19 to TRBJ1-1; D gene uncertain. Trimming removed 7 bases from V and 0 bases from J, with 9 bases in between. Germline assignment: CDR1 LNHDA and CDR2 SQIVND (reference sequence). The CDR3 spans 13 residues. Written as DNA, the CDR3 is TGTGCCAGTAAGCTCGAGATGAACACTGAAGCTTTCTTT. Amino acid sequence: CASKLEMNTEAFF.

This sequence joins TRBV3-1 (or the pseudogene TRBV3-2) and TRBJ2-7; 7 bases are a match to TRBD2. Germline CDR1 and CDR2: LGHDT and YNNKEL (reference sequence). This CDR3 has 15 residues. Trimming cost V 5 bases and J 5 bases; bases outside gene matches: 12. The CDR3 here is CASSLSGVRGNEQYF. Here the CDR3 DNA reads TGTGCCAGCAGCTTAAGCGGGGTGAGGGGAAACGAGCAGTACTTC.

This chain links TRBV15 with TRBJ1-2; TRBD1 matches at 7 bases. CDR1 LNHNV and CDR2 YYDKDF come from the germline V gene (reference sequence). The CDR3 is made up of 14 amino acids. V was pared by 6 bases and J by 5 bases, with 9 bases of the junction left unmatched. CDR3 region: CATSSYDRVYGYTF. CDR3 sequence (DNA): TGTGCCACCAGTTCATACGACAGGGTTTATGGCTACACCTTC.

Here the CDR3 reads CASSQRKGTGHYF. As DNA, the CDR3 is TGTGCCAGCAGCCAAAGGAAGGGGACAGGGCATTACTTC. The V and J genes are TRBV3-1 (or the pseudogene TRBV3-2) and TRBJ2-5; 9 positions match TRBD1. With 2 bases clipped from V and 14 bases from J, the junction kept 9 bases outside the gene matches. The CDR3 is made up of 13 amino acids. The germline V gene has CDR1 LGHDT and CDR2 YNNKEL (reference sequence).

This chain connects TRBV6-5 to TRBJ1-5; D is unclear. This CDR3 contains 13 residues. Deletions cut 6 bases from V and 5 bases from J, with 11 bases between. Germline loops: CDR1 MNHEY, CDR2 SVGAGI. The CDR3 DNA reads as TGTGCCAGCAGGTCAAGAGATTATCAGCCCCAGCATTTT. It translates to CASRSRDYQPQHF.

The chain links TRBV9 to TRBJ2-5; 7 bases map to TRBD2. The CDR3 runs to 13 residues. The germline V gene has CDR1 SGDLS and CDR2 YYNGEE. J was trimmed by 7 bases and V by 0 bases; bases with no gene match: 3. CDR3 in amino acids: CASSVGEGRTQYF. The CDR3 DNA reads TGTGCCAGCAGCGTAGGGGAGGGACGGACCCAGTACTTC.

This chain links TRBV21-1 with TRBJ2-3; TRBD2 is the table's D call, not checked against the DNA. TRBV21-1 is shown as a pseudogene. CDR3 size: 17 residues. For the CDR3, the DNA is TGTGCCAGCAGCAAAGCGAGCCAGCGGACGATCACAGATACGCAGTATTTT. It codes for CASSKASQRTITDTQYF.

V usage is TRBV28 and J usage is TRBJ1-1; 7 bases are a match to TRBD1. The CDR3 is made up of 14 amino acids. The germline V gene encodes CDR1 MDHEN and CDR2 SYDVKM. Trimming took 4 bases from V and 1 from J; bases not matched to a gene: 3. The DNA of the CDR3 is TGTGCCAGCAGTTACAGGGGCAAGAACACTGAAGCTTTCTTT. Translation: CASSYRGKNTEAFF.

The gene calls are TRBV9 and TRBJ2-5; D might be TRBD1 (5 bases). Germline V CDR1 and CDR2: SGDLS, YYNGEE. The CDR3 covers 14 residues. V was trimmed by 1 base and J by 3 bases, leaving 10 bases between them. Here the CDR3 DNA reads TGTGCCAGCAGCGTAATGGCACAGGAAGAGACCCAGTACTTC. Translating gives CASSVMAQEETQYF.

The J gene is TRBJ2-5, the V gene TRBV2, with a weak D call TRBD2 (5 bases). The CDR3 loop spans 14 amino acids. Trimming took 5 bases from V and 2 from J, leaving 12 bases between them. Per germline, CDR1 SNHLY and CDR2 FYNNEI. The CDR3 loop reads CASSLIGDQETQYF. The CDR3 DNA reads as TGTGCCAGCAGTTTAATCGGGGATCAAGAGACCCAGTACTTC. The variable domain in full, completed from reference TRBV2 and TRBJ2-5, reads EPEVTQTPSHQVTQMGQEVILRCVPISNHLYFYWYRQILGQKVEFLVSFYNNEISEKSEIFDDQFSVERPDGSNFTLKIRSTKLEDSAMYFCASSLIGDQETQYFGPGTRLLVL.

V gene TRBV2 combines with J gene TRBJ1-6; 9 bases map to TRBD1. The length of the CDR3 is 15 residues. With V trimmed by 4 bases and J by 9 bases, 7 bases remained unmatched. Germline lookup yields CDR1 SNHLY and CDR2 FYNNEI. For the CDR3, the DNA is TGTGCCAGCAGTGGGGGTGGGACAGGGCTTTCACCCCTCCACTTT. Translating it yields CASSGGGTGLSPLHF. Full variable domain (missing parts from reference TRBV2 and TRBJ1-6): EPEVTQTPSHQVTQMGQEVILRCVPISNHLYFYWYRQILGQKVEFLVSFYNNEISEKSEIFDDQFSVERPDGSNFTLKIRSTKLEDSAMYFCASSGGGTGLSPLHFGNGTRLTVT.

The table lists this clone with a count of one. This chain joins TRBV7-2 and TRBJ1-5; 9 bases are a match to TRBD1. V was pared by 0 bases and J by 6 bases, with 6 bases of the junction left unmatched. The CDR3 contains 16 residues. From germline, CDR1 is SGHTA and CDR2 FQGNSA. In DNA, the CDR3 is TGTGCCAGCAGCTTAGCGGGGACAGGGTCTAGTCAGCCCCAGCATTTT. Its protein is CASSLAGTGSSQPQHF.

This rearrangement joins TRBV28 to TRBJ2-7; D may be TRBD2 (6 bases). V was clipped by 8 bases and J by 3 bases, with 11 bases between them. Germline assignment: CDR1 MDHEN and CDR2 SYDVKM. The length of the CDR3 is 12 residues. As DNA, the CDR3 is TGTGCCAGCTGCCAGGAGGGCTACGAGCAGTACTTC. Protein sequence: CASCQEGYEQYF.

The V call is TRBV28, the J call TRBJ2-7, with 9 bases identical to TRBD2. This CDR3 has 14 residues. The junction had 1 base not matched to a gene; V was cut back by 3 bases and J by 1 base. Germline CDR1 reads MDHEN; CDR2 reads SYDVKM. The CDR3 protein is CASSLRGGSYEQYF. CDR3 nucleotide sequence: TGTGCCAGCAGTTTGCGGGGGGGATCCTACGAGCAGTACTTC.

This chain joins TRBV7-2 and TRBJ2-5; D possibly corresponds to TRBD2 (6 bases). The germline gives CDR1 SGHTA, CDR2 FQGNSA. The CDR3 consists of 16 residues. The V end lost 6 bases, the J end lost 7 bases, and 24 bases lay between the germline ends. CDR3 amino acids: CASSPNSRLGGGTQYF. The CDR3 nucleotides read TGTGCCAGCAGTCCTAATAGCCGGTTGGGAGGAGGGACCCAGTACTTC.

The chain is built from TRBV5-1 and TRBJ1-1, with TRBD1 as a possible D gene (6 bases). V lost 10 bases, J lost 5 bases, and 21 bases lay in between. Germline CDR1 SGHRS, CDR2 YFSETQ. The length of the CDR3 is 14 residues. DNA for the CDR3: TGCGCCTCCCGGATGGGGGGGCAAACGACTGAAGCTTTCTTT. It is translated as CASRMGGQTTEAFF.